These 16 T cell receptor beta chains originate from one sample sequenced in a study of shared clonotypes between healthy human individuals. Measured with immunoSEQ multiplex PCR; TCRdb has only the in-frame clones, and not every one. The sample lists millions of clones; 90% to 95% were seen once. Material for sequencing was naive CD4+ T cells sorted from blood. Subset reported: CD45RA+ positively selected. These receptors came from a man aged 18 to 30 in good health.

This rearrangement joins TRBV5-4 to TRBJ2-2, with a tentative D call TRBD2 (6 bases). Germline CDR1 reads SGHNT; CDR2 reads YYREEE (reference sequence). This CDR3 spans 14 amino acids. Trimming took 4 bases from V and 4 from J, leaving 11 bases between them. CDR3 in amino acids: CASSEGLFTGELFF. CDR3 nucleotide sequence: TGTGCCAGCAGCGAGGGACTGTTCACCGGGGAGCTGTTTTTT.

V usage is TRBV6-4 and J usage is TRBJ2-3; D might be TRBD1 or TRBD2, each matching 5 bases. Germline-derived CDR1 and CDR2 are MRHNA and SNTAGT. CDR3 length equals 15 residues. V gave up 2 bases and J gave up 0 bases, with 9 bases separating them. CDR3 in amino acids: CASSDRDRSTDTQYF. CDR3 sequence (DNA): TGTGCCAGCAGTGACCGGGACCGTAGCACAGATACGCAGTATTTT.

The V call is TRBV5-1, the J call TRBJ2-7; 11 bases fit TRBD2. CDR1 and CDR2 from the germline V gene are SGHRS and YFSETQ. The CDR3 sequence is 13 residues long. The V segment lost 4 bases and the J segment 5 bases; nucleotides outside the gene matches: 2. CDR3 nucleotides: TGCGCCAGCAGCCCTAGCGGGGGGAACGAGCAGTACTTC. Translated, it gives CASSPSGGNEQYF. Based on the CDR3 plus reference TRBV5-1 and TRBJ2-7, the full variable domain is KAGVTQTPRYLIKTRGQQVTLSCSPISGHRSVSWYQQTPGQGLQFLFEYFSETQRNKGNFPGRFSGRQFSNSRSEMNVSTLELGDSALYLCASSPSGGNEQYFGPGTRLTVT.

This sequence joins TRBV27 and TRBJ1-6, with D perhaps matching TRBD1 (5 bases). Between the trimmed V and J ends, which lost 2 bases and 7 bases, there was a span of 12 bases. Germline CDR1 and CDR2: MNHEY and SMNVEV (reference sequence). The CDR3 is made up of 15 amino acids. The CDR3 DNA reads TGTGCCAGCAGTTTAGCGGGGGGAGGGAATTCACCCCTCCACTTT. This gives the protein CASSLAGGGNSPLHF.

The rearrangement joins TRBV18 to TRBJ1-1; D not resolved. Germline assignment: CDR1 KGHSH and CDR2 LQKENI. The V end was cut by 4 bases, the J end by 4 bases, with 16 bases between. This CDR3 comprises 15 residues. The CDR3 loop is CASSLRGVGPTEAFF. The CDR3 bases are TGTGCCAGCTCACTAAGAGGTGTAGGGCCCACTGAAGCTTTCTTT.

V gene TRBV5-1 combines with J gene TRBJ2-2; TRBD2 matches 10 bases. Germline V lookup: CDR1 SGHRS, CDR2 YFSETQ. J was trimmed by 8 bases and V by 5 bases; bases with no gene match: 6. The CDR3 has 14 amino acids. CDR3 sequence (DNA): TGCGCCAGCAGTCCCGGGACTAGCGTGGGGGAGCTGTTTTTT. Residues: CASSPGTSVGELFF. The full variable domain, its missing parts supplied by reference TRBV5-1 and TRBJ2-2, is KAGVTQTPRYLIKTRGQQVTLSCSPISGHRSVSWYQQTPGQGLQFLFEYFSETQRNKGNFPGRFSGRQFSNSRSEMNVSTLELGDSALYLCASSPGTSVGELFFGEGSRLTVL.

V is TRBV30 and J is TRBJ2-3; 9 bases align to TRBD1. The junction had 0 bases not matched to a gene; V was cut back by 1 base and J by 1 base. This CDR3 contains 14 residues. Germline lookup yields CDR1 GTSNPN and CDR2 SVGIG (reference sequence). The CDR3: CAWSGQGGTDTQYF. The CDR3 DNA is TGTGCCTGGAGTGGACAGGGGGGCACAGATACGCAGTATTTT.

The rearrangement links TRBV6-1 to TRBJ2-5; unclear D gene. This CDR3 has 14 amino acids. In germline, CDR1 is MNHNS, CDR2 SASEGT. Trimming stripped 2 bases from V and 5 bases from J, with 12 bases between. In DNA, the CDR3 is TGTGCCAGCAGTGAATACGGCGGTTTGGAGACCCAGTACTTC. Protein: CASSEYGGLETQYF.

This chain uses TRBV6-5 with TRBJ1-1; D not resolved. CDR1 MNHEY and CDR2 SVGAGI come from the germline V gene. The CDR3 has 15 amino acids. Trimming removed 0 bases at V and 1 base at J, with 9 bases between. The chain's CDR3 is CASSYSEQRNTEAFF. The CDR3 DNA is TGTGCCAGCAGTTACTCGGAACAGCGGAACACTGAAGCTTTCTTT.

The gene calls are TRBV19 and TRBJ1-1, with D unresolved. The ends were cut back, 1 base at V and 1 base at J, with 13 bases in the middle. Looked up from germline, CDR1 is LNHDA and CDR2 is SQIVND (reference sequence). The CDR3 spans 16 residues. The CDR3 DNA reads as TGTGCCAGTAGTATAGTAGCCGGGCGGGGGAACACTGAAGCTTTCTTT. Translating gives CASSIVAGRGNTEAFF.

About this clone itself: Germline is not matched at one junction end, which may reflect a read error. The chain is built from TRBV6-4 and TRBJ2-7; the match to TRBD2 covers 15 bases. The CDR3 runs 17 residues. Germline V gene lookup returns CDR1 MRHNA and CDR2 SNTAGT. CDR3 DNA sequence: TGTGCCAGTAGTGCCGTAGGGACTAGCGGGAGGACCTACGAGCAGTACTTC. Protein: CASSAVGTSGRTYEQYF.

The V call is TRBV7-6, the J call TRBJ1-2; the D is unclear. V was cut by 3 bases and J by 6 bases, with 8 bases left in between. The germline CDR1 and CDR2 sequences are SGHVS and FNYEAQ. CDR3 size: 12 residues. CDR3: CASSFWEDGYTF. Here the CDR3 DNA reads TGTGCCAGCAGCTTTTGGGAAGATGGCTACACCTTC.

The chain links TRBV7-2 to TRBJ2-5; D possibly matches TRBD1 or TRBD2 (5 bases each). With 5 bases removed from V and 2 bases from J, the gap between germline ends came to 12 bases. Germline V gives CDR1 SGHTA, CDR2 FQGNSA. This CDR3 is 14 amino acids long. The CDR3 protein is CASSPLGRQETQYF. Here the CDR3 DNA reads TGTGCCAGCAGCCCTTTGGGACGGCAAGAGACCCAGTACTTC.

The gene calls are TRBV6-1 and TRBJ2-5; D is perhaps TRBD2 (6 bases). V gave up 1 base and J gave up 5 bases, with 17 bases separating them. CDR1 and CDR2 (germline): MNHNS, SASEGT. This CDR3 has 16 residues. DNA for the CDR3: TGTGCCAGCAGTGAAGACGGGGGATTTGGATCGGAGACCCAGTACTTC. Translated, it gives CASSEDGGFGSETQYF.

The CDR3 coding sequence is TGCAGCGTCCTACAGGGGCTGGAGTATGGCTACACCTTC. Protein: CSVLQGLEYGYTF. The chain combines TRBV29-1 with TRBJ1-2; 7 bases match TRBD1. Germline loops: CDR1 SQVTM, CDR2 ANQGSEA. The CDR3 consists of 13 residues. With 6 bases clipped from V and 5 bases from J, the junction kept 9 bases outside the gene matches.

V gene TRBV5-4 combines with J gene TRBJ1-4, with 7 bases lining up with TRBD1. The germline CDR1 and CDR2 sequences are SGHNT and YYREEE (reference sequence). The CDR3 contains 15 residues. V was clipped by 0 bases and J by 4 bases; unmatched bases: 3. CDR3 bases: TGTGCCAGCAGCTTGGAGGGGGCCGGTAATGAAAAACTGTTTTTT. It specifies CASSLEGAGNEKLFF.